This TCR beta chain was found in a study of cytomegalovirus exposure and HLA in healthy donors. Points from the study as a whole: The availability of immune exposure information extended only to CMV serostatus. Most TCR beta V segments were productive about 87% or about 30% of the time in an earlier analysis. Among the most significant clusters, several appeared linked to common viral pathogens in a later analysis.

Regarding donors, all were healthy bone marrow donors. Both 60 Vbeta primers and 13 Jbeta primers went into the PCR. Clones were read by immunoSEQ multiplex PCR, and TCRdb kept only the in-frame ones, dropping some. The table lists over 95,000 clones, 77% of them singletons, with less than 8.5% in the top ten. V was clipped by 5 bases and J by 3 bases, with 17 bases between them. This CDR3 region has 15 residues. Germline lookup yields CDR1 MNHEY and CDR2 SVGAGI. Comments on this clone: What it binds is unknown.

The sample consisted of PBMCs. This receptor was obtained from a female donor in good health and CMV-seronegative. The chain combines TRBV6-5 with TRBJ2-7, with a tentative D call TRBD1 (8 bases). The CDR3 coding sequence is TGTGCCAGCAGTCCAGGGGGCGGGAGCCTCTACGAGCAGTACTTC. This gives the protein CASSPGGGSLYEQYF.